This is a list of T cell receptor beta chains from one sample in a study of blood T cell repertoires in COVID-19. TCRdb keeps only in-frame clones here, not all; method: immunoSEQ multiplex PCR. There are some 130,000 clones in the sample; around three quarters occur only once, and about 4% lies in the top ten. The sequenced material came from peripheral blood. The receptor set was obtained from a woman of 80 years or more with acute or convalescent COVID-19. Both conserved end residues are part of each CDR3. The order of the fields is D gene, clone size, V gene, J gene, CDR3 DNA, CDR3 protein. A D gene is named only where the DNA matches it firmly. Clone size is shown for a subset of rows, as once, few, many or a class of expanded clone.

.	once	TRBV5-6	TRBJ1-5	TGTGCCAGCAGCTCGACAGCACTCAATCAGCCCCAGCATTTT	CASSSTALNQPQHF
TRBD1	once	TRBV28	TRBJ2-1	TGTGCCAGCAGTTCAAGGGGGCAAGGTTACAATGAGCAGTTCTTC	CASSSRGQGYNEQFF
.	.	TRBV21-1	TRBJ2-7	TGTGCCAGCCTGCAGGGACTAGCGGGAGCAAACGAGCAGTACTTC	CASLQGLAGANEQYF
TRBD2	.	TRBV9	TRBJ2-1	TGTGCCAGCAGTACTAGCGGGGGGGCCCTTACCTACAATGAGCAGTTCTTC	CASSTSGGALTYNEQFF
TRBD2	.	TRBV9	TRBJ2-3	TGTGCCAGCAGCTCCGAACGGGAGGACTTCACAGATACGCAGTATTTT	CASSSEREDFTDTQYF
TRBD2	.	TRBV4-2	TRBJ2-7	TGTGCCAGCAGCCAAGACCCAGCGGGGGACTACGAGCAGTACTTC	CASSQDPAGDYEQYF
.	.	TRBV30	TRBJ1-2	TGTGCCTGGAGTCTTTCCGCGGGTATTGGCTACACCTTC	CAWSLSAGIGYTF
.	.	TRBV7-2	TRBJ1-2	TGTGCCAGCAGCTTAATGGGGACACGTTACGGCTACACCTTC	CASSLMGTRYGYTF
TRBD2	once	TRBV11-2	TRBJ2-2	TGTGCCAGCAGCCCACGGACTAGCCTGAACACCGGGGAGCTGTTTTTT	CASSPRTSLNTGELFF
TRBD1	.	TRBV2	TRBJ2-5	TGTGCCAGCCAGGGGGCGGAGGAGACCCAGTACTTC	CASQGAEETQYF
.	.	TRBV7-9	TRBJ2-6	TGTGCCAGCACCTCTCCTTCTGGGGCCAACGTCCTGACTTTC	CASTSPSGANVLTF
.	.	TRBV4-3	TRBJ2-1	TGCGCCAGCAGCCAAGATCACCGGAGCAATGAGCAGTTCTTC	CASSQDHRSNEQFF
.	.	TRBV11-2	TRBJ2-1	TGTGCCAGCAGCTTAGTACGGGGGACGAATGAGCAGTTCTTC	CASSLVRGTNEQFF
.	.	TRBV27	TRBJ2-3	TGTGCCAGCACATCGGCTAGCGGCACAGATACGCAGTATTTT	CASTSASGTDTQYF
TRBD1	.	TRBV14	TRBJ1-1	TGTGCCAGCAGCCGCCACAGGGGGAACACTGAAGCTTTCTTT	CASSRHRGNTEAFF
.	few	TRBV2	TRBJ1-6	TGTGCCAGCGGAGAGAGCTCCTATAATTCACCCCTCCACTTT	CASGESSYNSPLHF
.	.	TRBV6-5	TRBJ2-3	TGTGCCAGCAGTCCCGACAGTTCCACAGATACGCAGTATTTT	CASSPDSSTDTQYF
.	.	TRBV7-3	TRBJ2-1	TGTGCCAGCAGCCAAGCAGGGGACAATGAGCAGTTCTTC	CASSQAGDNEQFF
.	.	TRBV7-2	TRBJ1-2	TGTGCCAGCAGCTTAGGCGGGCCAGCTAGGAGCTACACCTTC	CASSLGGPARSYTF
.	.	TRBV15	TRBJ2-7	TGTGCCACCAGCAGAGATCGTCAGGTTACGAGTTCGGAGCAGTACTTC	CATSRDRQVTSSEQYF
TRBD1	.	TRBV29-1	TRBJ1-3	TGCAGCGTTGAGAGAGGGGGCAGCACACCTGGAAACACCATATATTTT	CSVERGGSTPGNTIYF
TRBD1	.	TRBV6-2/TRBV6-3	TRBJ1-4	TGTGCCAGCAGTCGGGGACAGGTCGGTGAAAAACTGTTTTTT	CASSRGQVGEKLFF
TRBD2	.	TRBV27	TRBJ2-2	TGTGCCAGCAGTCCTGGACTAGCGGGGGGAACCACCGGGGAGCTGTTTTTT	CASSPGLAGGTTGELFF
.	.	TRBV2	TRBJ1-2	TGTGCCAGCAGTGAGAGCTCTTACTCCTATGGCTACACCTTC	CASSESSYSYGYTF
TRBD2	.	TRBV5-6	TRBJ2-5	TGTGCCAGCACCGCCCTAGCGGTGGGAGAGACCCAGTACTTC	CASTALAVGETQYF